These 22 T cell receptor beta chains share one sample of origin, sequenced in a study of T cell repertoires in cytomegalovirus infection. MiXCR was run by TCRdb on the reads, yielding one entry per CDR3 protein. Counted here are some 800,000 distinct CDR3 sequences, approximately 29% occurring once; the ten biggest clones make up roughly an eighth. For these receptors, no antigen is known. The sequenced sample was cultured CD8+ T cells from PBMCs, obtained from culture after CMV antigen stimulation. The receptor set was obtained from a human donor in good health (CMV status not recorded). Some clones in this sample may be carry-over from other donors' samples.

The table lists this clonotype with a few counts. The chain joins TRBV7-3 to TRBJ1-6; no clear D. The CDR3 is made up of 17 amino acids. Germline CDR1 reads SGHTA; CDR2 reads FQGTGA. Trimming shortened V by 2 bases and J by 0 bases, and 11 bases separated the two germline ends. CDR3: CASSLSPRSSYNSPLHF. The CDR3 region has the DNA TGTGCCAGCAGCTTATCTCCTCGGAGCTCCTATAATTCACCCCTCCACTTT.

The V call is TRBV13, the J call TRBJ1-1, with D possibly matching TRBD1 (6 bases). The germline V gene encodes CDR1 PRHDT and CDR2 FYEKMQ (reference sequence). The CDR3 covers 11 residues. With 5 bases removed from V and 10 bases from J, the gap between germline ends came to 11 bases. CDR3 loop: CASSEQGGAFF. As DNA, the CDR3 is TGTGCCAGCAGCGAACAGGGTGGAGCTTTCTTT.

V gene TRBV6-5 combines with J gene TRBJ2-1, with 8 bases identical to TRBD2. The length of the CDR3 is 22 residues. The V segment lost 0 bases and the J segment 5 bases; nucleotides outside the gene matches: 24. The germline CDR1 and CDR2 sequences are MNHEY and SVGAGI. CDR3 amino acids: CASSYSLRFGGKGSGVNNEQFF. CDR3 DNA: TGTGCCAGCAGTTACTCCCTTAGATTCGGGGGAAAGGGTAGCGGGGTCAACAATGAGCAGTTCTTC.

V usage is TRBV19 and J usage is TRBJ1-2; possibly TRBD1 for D (5 bases). CDR1 and CDR2 (germline): LNHDA, SQIVND (reference sequence). CDR3 length equals 13 residues. The V gene lost 3 bases and the J gene lost 5 bases, with 10 bases spanning the gap. This CDR3 reads CASSIADTYGYTF. Written as DNA, the CDR3 is TGTGCCAGTAGTATCGCGGACACATATGGCTACACCTTC.

The chain recombines TRBV4-1 with TRBJ1-2; 12 bases fit TRBD1. V gave up 1 base and J gave up 7 bases; unmatched junction bases: 10. CDR3 length: 17 amino acids. Per germline, CDR1 MGHRA and CDR2 YSYEKL. CDR3 sequence: CASSQGLGTGGPSGYTF. The CDR3 DNA sequence: TGCGCCAGCAGCCAAGGTTTGGGGACAGGGGGCCCCAGTGGCTACACCTTC.

With respect to this clonotype: A read error may produce the germline difference seen at one junction end. The chain joins TRBV7-8 to TRBJ2-1, with TRBD2 matching over 13 bases. This CDR3 region has 18 residues. In germline, CDR1 is SGHVS, CDR2 FQNEAQ. In DNA, the CDR3 is TGTACCAGCAGCATTAGTGTACTAGCGGGGGGGTTTTACAATGAGCAGTTCTTC. Translated, it gives CTSSISVLAGGFYNEQFF. The complete variable domain, with remaining parts taken from reference TRBV7-8 and TRBJ2-1, reads GAGVSQSPRYKVAKRGQDVALRCDPISGHVSLFWYQQALGQGPEFLTYFQNEAQLDKSGLPSDRFFAERPEGSVSTLKIQRTQQEDSAVYLCTSSISVLAGGFYNEQFFGPGTRLTVL.

Many counts were recorded for this clonotype. The chain has TRBV7-6 and TRBJ2-1, with TRBD2 matching 9 bases. The ends lost 0 bases at V and 4 bases at J; junction bases unmatched: 4. CDR1 is SGHVS, CDR2 FNYEAQ, per germline. The length of the CDR3 is 16 residues. This CDR3 is CASSLAQGLAYNEQFF. Written as DNA, the CDR3 is TGTGCCAGCAGCTTAGCGCAAGGACTAGCGTACAATGAGCAGTTCTTC.

This chain connects TRBV2 to TRBJ2-1; a weak D match, TRBD1 (5 bases). The CDR3 runs 16 residues. V gave up 6 bases and J gave up 0 bases, with 15 bases separating them. Per the germline V gene, CDR1 is SNHLY and CDR2 is FYNNEI. The CDR3 sequence is CASSDFSGLSYNEQFF. DNA of the CDR3: TGTGCCAGCAGCGACTTCTCAGGGCTCTCCTACAATGAGCAGTTCTTC. Variable domain in full (rest from reference TRBV2 and TRBJ2-1): EPEVTQTPSHQVTQMGQEVILRCVPISNHLYFYWYRQILGQKVEFLVSFYNNEISEKSEIFDDQFSVERPDGSNFTLKIRSTKLEDSAMYFCASSDFSGLSYNEQFFGPGTRLTVL.

The rearrangement uses TRBV6-8 and TRBJ2-2, with D perhaps given as TRBD1 or TRBD2 (5 bases each). The CDR3 is made up of 18 amino acids. CDR1 is MNHGY and CDR2 is SAAAGT in the germline V gene. V was shortened by 0 bases and J by 5 bases, with 19 bases between the two germline ends. The CDR3 loop is CASSYSRAGKKETGELFF. The CDR3 nucleotides are TGTGCCAGCAGTTACTCGAGGGCAGGGAAAAAGGAGACCGGGGAGCTGTTTTTT.

In this sample, this clonotype turned up a few times. This chain uses TRBV20-1 with TRBJ1-3, with no clear D. This CDR3 is 14 amino acids long. Looked up from germline, CDR1 is DFQATT and CDR2 is SNEGSKA (reference sequence). V lost 6 bases and J 0 bases, leaving 12 bases between the germline ends. As DNA, the CDR3 is TGCAGTGCCAAACCAGCCCTCTCTGGAAACACCATATATTTT. It translates to CSAKPALSGNTIYF.

The genes are TRBV7-2 and TRBJ1-6; D might be TRBD1 (6 bases). Germline loops: CDR1 SGHTA, CDR2 FQGNSA. The CDR3 has 13 residues. With 5 bases removed from V and 12 bases from J, the gap between germline ends came to 14 bases. CDR3 in amino acids: CASSQIGGLPLHF. CDR3 in DNA: TGTGCCAGCAGCCAGATTGGGGGCCTACCCCTCCACTTT. Full variable domain (missing parts from reference TRBV7-2 and TRBJ1-6): GAGVSQSPSNKVTEKGKDVELRCDPISGHTALYWYRQSLGQGLEFLIYFQGNSAPDKSGLPSDRFSAERTGGSVSTLTIQRTQQEDSAVYLCASSQIGGLPLHFGNGTRLTVT.

The chain links TRBV7-6 to TRBJ2-7; 7 nucleotides line up with TRBD2. The V gene's germline CDR1 is SGHVS and CDR2 FNYEAQ. This CDR3 is 15 amino acids long. CDR3 sequence (DNA): TGTGCCGGCAGCCAAGGACTAGGCCATTCCTACGAGCAGTACGTC. Translating it yields CAGSQGLGHSYEQYV.

The chain is built from TRBV9 and TRBJ1-5; unclear D gene. Trimming stripped 0 bases from V and 1 base from J, with 8 bases between. Looked up from germline, CDR1 is SGDLS and CDR2 is YYNGEE. CDR3 length: 15 amino acids. CDR3 region: CASSVGEGSNQPQHF. CDR3 sequence (DNA): TGTGCCAGCAGCGTAGGAGAAGGGAGCAATCAGCCCCAGCATTTT.

This chain connects TRBV19 to TRBJ1-5; the D is unclear. The CDR3 runs 14 residues. Trimming took off 3 bases at V and 7 bases at J, with 13 bases between the two ends. Germline V gene sequence: CDR1 LNHDA, CDR2 SQIVND (reference sequence). CDR3 sequence (DNA): TGTGCCAGTAGTATGGACTCTCTAGGGCAGCCCCAGCATTTT. Translating gives CASSMDSLGQPQHF.

The V gene is TRBV29-1, the J gene TRBJ2-1; TRBD1 agrees at 9 bases. Germline trimming cut 4 bases from V and 2 bases from J; bases unmatched to any gene: 9. The CDR3 is 16 amino acids. Germline V gene sequence: CDR1 SQVTM, CDR2 ANQGSEA. CDR3 in amino acids: CSVVFFGTGPYNEQFF. The DNA of the CDR3 is TGCAGCGTTGTTTTTTTCGGGACAGGGCCCTACAATGAGCAGTTCTTC.

The CDR3: CASRITSQETQYF. CDR3 sequence (DNA): TGTGCCAGCAGGATTACTTCCCAAGAGACCCAGTACTTC. J is TRBJ2-5 and V is TRBV7-9; no definite D call. V was pared by 6 bases and J by 1 base, with 9 bases between. CDR3 length: 13 amino acids. CDR1 is SEHNR, CDR2 FQNEAQ, per germline (reference sequence).

This clonotype was recorded many times. This sequence joins TRBV12-5 and TRBJ2-1; 7 positions match TRBD2. The germline V gene has CDR1 LGHNT and CDR2 FRNRAP. Trimming cost V 0 bases and J 5 bases; bases outside gene matches: 4. The length of the CDR3 is 15 residues. The DNA of the CDR3 is TGTGCTAGTGGTTTGGTGGGGGGGTACAACAATGAGCAGTTCTTC. Protein sequence: CASGLVGGYNNEQFF.

CDR3 region: CASSYSGDPLNYGYTF. CDR3 nucleotide sequence: TGTGCCAGCAGTTACTCCGGGGATCCCCTTAACTATGGCTACACCTTC. The chain carries TRBV6-5 and TRBJ1-2, with D uncertain. Germline V gene sequence: CDR1 MNHEY, CDR2 SVGAGI. V lost 0 bases, J lost 1 base, and 12 bases lay in between. CDR3 length equals 16 residues.

The rearrangement joins TRBV6-2 or TRBV6-3 to TRBJ2-1; no firm D call. Deletions cut 2 bases from V and 12 bases from J, with 8 bases between. Germline CDR1 and CDR2: MNHEY and SVGEGT. The CDR3 totals 11 residues. CDR3 residues: CASSYGEGQFF. The CDR3 coding sequence is TGTGCCAGCAGTTACGGGGAAGGGCAGTTCTTC.

The sample holds many counts of this clonotype. The chain uses TRBV7-6 and TRBJ2-5; 12 nucleotides agree with TRBD2. The V and J ends lost 3 bases and 1 base, in that order; junction bases with no gene match: 9. Per germline, CDR1 SGHVS and CDR2 FNYEAQ. The CDR3 consists of 18 residues. CDR3 protein: CASSFPTSGGLSQETQYF. The DNA for the CDR3 is TGTGCCAGCAGCTTCCCGACTAGCGGGGGACTTAGCCAAGAGACCCAGTACTTC.

This clonotype was counted many times. The chain uses TRBV12-5 and TRBJ1-3; D gene uncertain. The V end lost 0 bases, the J end lost 4 bases, and 22 bases lay between the germline ends. The CDR3 extends over 19 amino acids. Germline-derived CDR1 and CDR2 are LGHNT and FRNRAP. The CDR3: CASGLVINAAPPLGNTIYF. The CDR3 DNA reads as TGTGCTAGTGGTTTGGTAATAAACGCGGCTCCCCCTCTGGGAAACACCATATATTTT.

This clonotype was seen ten or more times. The CDR3 is CASSLGGRPLPTHEQFF. The DNA of the CDR3 is TGTGCCAGCAGCTTAGGGGGGAGGCCTCTTCCTACGCATGAGCAGTTCTTC. This chain uses TRBV7-2 with TRBJ2-1, with a possible D match to TRBD2 (6 bases). Germline V CDR1 and CDR2: SGHTA, FQGNSA. The CDR3 runs to 17 residues. V gave up 1 base and J gave up 8 bases, with 21 bases separating them. The entire variable domain, with the rest obtained from reference TRBV7-2 and TRBJ2-1, is as follows: GAGVSQSPSNKVTEKGKDVELRCDPISGHTALYWYRQSLGQGLEFLIYFQGNSAPDKSGLPSDRFSAERTGGSVSTLTIQRTQQEDSAVYLCASSLGGRPLPTHEQFFGPGTRLTVL.